The 32 T cell receptor beta chains given below trace back to one sample, sequenced in a study of T cell responses to AZD1222 COVID-19 vaccine. The protocol was immunoSEQ multiplex PCR, while the TCRdb copy is restricted to in-frame clones and leaves out a portion. The table includes about 75,000 clones, about nine tenths detected once. This specimen consisted of peripheral blood, obtained 28 days after the second AZD1222 dose. The source is an adult who received the AZD1222 COVID-19 vaccine.

The J gene is TRBJ2-5, the V gene TRBV4-1; D unresolved. Germline V lookup: CDR1 MGHRA, CDR2 YSYEKL. V was pared by 3 bases and J by 2 bases, with 1 base between. The CDR3 length is 11 residues. CDR3 in DNA: TGCGCCAGCAGCCAGCAAGAGACCCAGTACTTC. This encodes CASSQQETQYF.

The gene calls are TRBV27 and TRBJ2-7, with 9 bases aligning to TRBD1. The CDR3 is made up of 16 amino acids. The germline V gene encodes CDR1 MNHEY and CDR2 SMNVEV (reference sequence). With V trimmed by 6 bases and J by 2 bases, 11 bases remained unmatched. The DNA of the CDR3 is TGTGCCAGCAGAAGGGACAGGGTCTCTCCTGCCTACGAGCAGTACTTC. It codes for CASRRDRVSPAYEQYF.

The V gene is TRBV7-9, the J gene TRBJ1-5, with TRBD1 as a possible D gene (5 bases). Trimming took off 5 bases at V and 1 base at J, with 12 bases between the two ends. The CDR3 runs 15 residues. The germline gives CDR1 SEHNR, CDR2 FQNEAQ (reference sequence). DNA for the CDR3: TGTGCCAGCAGCAGCCCCGAGGGGAGCAATCAGCCCCAGCATTTT. It is translated as CASSSPEGSNQPQHF.

The V call is TRBV29-1, the J call TRBJ2-3, with TRBD1 matching over 9 bases. V was clipped by 1 base and J by 4 bases; unmatched bases: 6. The CDR3 runs 15 residues. Germline V gene lookup returns CDR1 SQVTM and CDR2 ANQGSEA. CDR3: CSVEAGTGYPDTQYF. The CDR3 DNA is TGCAGCGTTGAAGCAGGGACAGGGTACCCAGATACGCAGTATTTT.

The CDR3 region is CATSRDSPTDEQFF. As DNA, the CDR3 is TGTGCCACCAGCAGAGACTCCCCAACGGATGAGCAGTTCTTC. The rearrangement links TRBV15 to TRBJ2-1; no definite D call. The CDR3 totals 14 residues. Germline V CDR1 and CDR2: LNHNV, YYDKDF (reference sequence). V lost 0 bases to trimming and J lost 8 bases, with 11 bases between them.

CDR3 region: CASSLPLTEAFF. The CDR3 nucleotides read TGTGCCAGCAGCTTGCCGCTCACTGAAGCTTTCTTT. The chain employs TRBV5-4 and TRBJ1-1; D is unclear. The CDR3 covers 12 residues. Looked up from germline, CDR1 is SGHNT and CDR2 is YYREEE (reference sequence). Trimming pared 1 base from V and 4 bases from J, leaving 5 bases between. The whole variable domain, remainder taken from reference TRBV5-4 and TRBJ1-1, is ETGVTQSPTHLIKTRGQQVTLRCSSQSGHNTVSWYQQALGQGPQFIFQYYREEENGRGNFPPRFSGLQFPNYSSELNVNALELDDSALYLCASSLPLTEAFFGQGTRLTVV.

V is TRBV10-3 and J is TRBJ1-2, with 7 bases lining up with TRBD1. The CDR3 contains 13 residues. V trimming: 6 bases; J trimming: 2 bases; junction bases outside the gene matches: 3. Looked up from germline, CDR1 is ENHRY and CDR2 is SYGVKD. The CDR3 reads CAIRATGNYGYTF. The CDR3, as DNA: TGTGCCATCAGGGCGACAGGGAACTATGGCTACACCTTC.

The V and J genes are TRBV15 and TRBJ1-1, with D possibly TRBD1 on 5 matching bases. Trimming took 5 bases from V and 8 from J, leaving 18 bases between them. Germline lookup yields CDR1 LNHNV and CDR2 YYDKDF (reference sequence). This CDR3 contains 14 residues. In DNA form, the CDR3 reads TGTGCCACCAGCGATGGATGGGGGACCGGAGAAGCTTTCTTT. This gives the protein CATSDGWGTGEAFF.

The chain is built from TRBV2 and TRBJ2-4, with D perhaps given as TRBD1 or TRBD2 (6 bases each). CDR3 length: 15 amino acids. The germline CDR1 and CDR2 sequences are SNHLY and FYNNEI. V dropped 7 bases and J dropped 0 bases, with 13 bases sitting between them. CDR3: CASKLGGSAKNIQYF. CDR3 DNA sequence: TGTGCCAGCAAGTTGGGGGGCTCAGCCAAAAACATTCAGTACTTC.

This sequence joins TRBV7-9 and TRBJ1-2, with D tentatively TRBD1 (6 bases). Germline V gene lookup returns CDR1 SEHNR and CDR2 FQNEAQ (reference sequence). V shed 5 bases and J shed 0 bases, with 25 bases lying between them. The CDR3 runs to 19 residues. DNA for the CDR3: TGTGCCAGCAGCCTACCCACAGGGCAAACGGCGGATCCTAACTATGGCTACACCTTC. Amino acid sequence: CASSLPTGQTADPNYGYTF.

The V and J genes are TRBV2 and TRBJ2-7; possible D gene TRBD2, 5 bases. Looked up from germline, CDR1 is SNHLY and CDR2 is FYNNEI. CDR3 length: 13 residues. Deletions cut 8 bases from V and 2 bases from J, with 13 bases between. The CDR3 is CASGFGLAYEQYF. The CDR3 DNA is TGTGCCAGCGGCTTCGGACTGGCCTACGAGCAGTACTTC.

The chain joins TRBV27 to TRBJ1-5, with D possibly being TRBD1 (5 bases). With 6 bases removed from V and 0 bases from J, the gap between germline ends came to 18 bases. Germline CDR1 MNHEY, CDR2 SMNVEV (reference sequence). The CDR3 contains 17 residues. The DNA of the CDR3 is TGTGCCAGCAGCCTCTTATGGGACCTTTATAGCAATCAGCCCCAGCATTTT. Translating it yields CASSLLWDLYSNQPQHF.

V is TRBV4-2 and J is TRBJ1-4; D might be TRBD1 (5 bases). CDR3 size: 16 residues. CDR1 is LGHNA, CDR2 YNFKEQ, per germline. V was trimmed by 0 bases and J by 8 bases, leaving 16 bases between them. The CDR3 sequence is CASSQDPAGISEKLFF. As DNA, the CDR3 is TGTGCCAGCAGCCAAGATCCGGCAGGGATAAGCGAAAAACTGTTTTTT.

The chain joins TRBV27 to TRBJ2-1; D is tentatively TRBD1 or TRBD2 (5 bases each). V shed 2 bases and J shed 4 bases, with 12 bases lying between them. The germline V gene encodes CDR1 MNHEY and CDR2 SMNVEV (reference sequence). This CDR3 has 15 residues. The CDR3 protein is CASSLQGPIYNEQFF. The DNA for the CDR3 is TGTGCCAGCAGTTTACAGGGACCCATTTACAATGAGCAGTTCTTC.

The chain employs TRBV3-1 (or the pseudogene TRBV3-2) and TRBJ1-5; D not certain. Germline loops: CDR1 LGHDT, CDR2 YNNKEL (reference sequence). The V end lost 0 bases, the J end lost 3 bases, and 9 bases lay between the germline ends. CDR3 size: 15 residues. The CDR3 sequence: CASSQDLTPNQPQHF. CDR3 in DNA: TGTGCCAGCAGCCAAGACCTCACCCCCAATCAGCCCCAGCATTTT.

V and J are TRBV30 and TRBJ1-2; D is uncertain. V was trimmed by 3 bases and J by 0 bases, leaving 11 bases between them. The CDR3 consists of 14 residues. Per the germline V gene, CDR1 is GTSNPN and CDR2 is SVGIG (reference sequence). The CDR3 DNA follows: TGTGCCTGGAGCCGTCAGACGGCTAACTATGGCTACACCTTC. It specifies CAWSRQTANYGYTF.

The chain is built from TRBV13 and TRBJ2-7; no firm D call. The germline CDR1 and CDR2 sequences are PRHDT and FYEKMQ (reference sequence). The CDR3 covers 12 residues. V lost 5 bases and J lost 7, with 12 bases in between. This CDR3 is CASSLTLGEQYF. The DNA of the CDR3 is TGTGCCAGCAGCCTTACCCTTGGGGAGCAGTACTTC. Together with reference TRBV13 and TRBJ2-7, the CDR3 gives the full variable domain: AAGVIQSPRHLIKEKRETATLKCYPIPRHDTVYWYQQGPGQDPQFLISFYEKMQSDKGSIPDRFSAQQFSDYHSELNMSSLELGDSALYFCASSLTLGEQYFGPGTRLTVT.

This chain uses TRBV20-1 with TRBJ2-4, with 7 nucleotides matching TRBD1. Germline-derived CDR1 and CDR2 are DFQATT and SNEGSKA (reference sequence). The CDR3 loop spans 11 amino acids. V shed 6 bases, J shed 5 bases, and the junction held 1 base outside the gene matches. The CDR3 DNA sequence: TGCAGTGCCGGGACAGAAAACATTCAGTACTTC. Protein: CSAGTENIQYF.

This clone appeared a few times. The chain's CDR3 is CASSRDRAKNTEAFF. The DNA of the CDR3 is TGTGCCAGTAGTAGGGACAGGGCAAAGAACACTGAAGCTTTCTTT. V usage is TRBV19 and J usage is TRBJ1-1; 9 bases map to TRBD1. Germline CDR1 reads LNHDA; CDR2 reads SQIVND (reference sequence). The CDR3 sequence is 15 residues long. J lost 1 base, V lost 4 bases, and 4 bases had no gene match. Looking up the rest from reference TRBV19 and TRBJ1-1 gives the full variable domain: DGGITQSPKYLFRKEGQNVTLSCEQNLNHDAMYWYRQDPGQGLRLIYYSQIVNDFQKGDIAEGYSVSREKKESFPLTVTSAQKNPTAFYLCASSRDRAKNTEAFFGQGTRLTVV.

The rearrangement links TRBV5-6 to TRBJ1-1; unclear D gene. Germline assignment: CDR1 SGHDT and CDR2 YYEEEE. CDR3 length: 14 amino acids. The V end was cut by 2 bases, the J end by 0 bases, with 8 bases between. DNA for the CDR3: TGTGCCAGCAGCTTCACAGTGATGAACACTGAAGCTTTCTTT. Encoded protein: CASSFTVMNTEAFF.

The rearrangement uses TRBV5-4 and TRBJ1-5, with D unclear. Trimming took 0 bases from V and 9 from J, leaving 10 bases between them. CDR3 size: 13 residues. Germline V gives CDR1 SGHNT, CDR2 YYREEE (reference sequence). The CDR3 sequence is CASSLDRVAPQHF. The CDR3 DNA is TGTGCCAGCAGCTTGGACAGAGTCGCGCCCCAGCATTTT.

The rearrangement links TRBV4-1 to TRBJ2-2; D is ambiguous. The CDR3 has 12 residues. Germline loops: CDR1 MGHRA, CDR2 YSYEKL. V lost 4 bases and J lost 7, with 7 bases in between. The CDR3 sequence: CASSLGYGELFF. The CDR3 DNA follows: TGCGCCAGCAGCCTCGGTTACGGGGAGCTGTTTTTT.

Here the CDR3 reads CATSDYYRDSNQPQHF. The CDR3 DNA follows: TGTGCCACCAGTGACTATTACAGGGATAGCAATCAGCCCCAGCATTTT. This chain joins TRBV24-1 and TRBJ1-5, with D maybe TRBD1 (6 bases). V lost 4 bases to trimming and J lost 0 bases, with 12 bases between them. The V gene's germline CDR1 is KGHDR and CDR2 SFDVKD. This CDR3 region has 16 residues.

The rearrangement uses TRBV9 and TRBJ1-3; TRBD1 might be the D (5 bases). V lost 0 bases, J lost 0 bases, and 10 bases lay in between. This CDR3 spans 16 amino acids. Looked up from germline, CDR1 is SGDLS and CDR2 is YYNGEE. CDR3 loop: CASSVGEGSSGNTIYF. The CDR3 bases are TGTGCCAGCAGCGTAGGAGAGGGGTCCTCTGGAAACACCATATATTTT.

The rearrangement links TRBV5-4 to TRBJ1-1; D might be TRBD1 (5 bases). V lost 6 bases to trimming and J lost 6 bases, with 18 bases between them. The CDR3 totals 14 residues. CDR1 SGHNT and CDR2 YYREEE come from the germline V gene (reference sequence). The DNA for the CDR3 is TGTGCCAGCACCCGGGACCAGGGTAAGGCTGAAGCTTTCTTT. Protein product: CASTRDQGKAEAFF.

The J gene is TRBJ2-2, the V gene TRBV5-1; D unresolved. This CDR3 has 15 amino acids. CDR1 and CDR2 from the germline V gene are SGHRS and YFSETQ. The V end lost 0 bases, the J end lost 6 bases, and 12 bases lay between the germline ends. As DNA, the CDR3 is TGCGCCAGCAGCTTGGGATCAGAAGCTGCCGGGGAGCTGTTTTTT. Its protein product is CASSLGSEAAGELFF.

By sample fraction, this clone is medium-sized. This chain connects TRBV7-9 to TRBJ2-7; the D gene could be TRBD1 or TRBD2 (6 bases each). CDR1 and CDR2 (germline): SEHNR, FQNEAQ (reference sequence). Trimming removed 0 bases at V and 2 bases at J, with 8 bases between. The CDR3 spans 14 residues. As DNA, the CDR3 is TGTGCCAGCAGCTTAGCGGAGGGGGCCTACGAGCAGTACTTC. This codes for CASSLAEGAYEQYF. Using reference TRBV7-9 and TRBJ2-7 for the parts outside the CDR3, the full variable domain is DTGVSQNPRHKITKRGQNVTFRCDPISEHNRLYWYRQTLGQGPEFLTYFQNEAQLEKSRLLSDRFSAERPKGSFSTLEIQRTEQGDSAMYLCASSLAEGAYEQYFGPGTRLTVT.

The V call is TRBV11-2, the J call TRBJ1-1; the D is unclear. Germline CDR1 reads SGHAT; CDR2 reads FQNNGV. The CDR3 totals 13 residues. V lost 6 bases to trimming and J lost 7 bases, with 15 bases between them. The CDR3 nucleotides read TGTGCCAGCAGTCCCCCTTTCGGGTTTGAAGCTTTCTTT. It yields the protein CASSPPFGFEAFF.

This clone was seen a handful of times. The chain combines TRBV6-5 with TRBJ1-5, with 7 bases lining up with TRBD1. V was clipped by 10 bases and J by 3 bases; unmatched bases: 3. Germline V gene lookup returns CDR1 MNHEY and CDR2 SVGAGI. CDR3 length: 12 amino acids. Here the CDR3 DNA reads TGTGCCAAAGACAGGGACAATCAGCCCCAGCATTTT. Translating it yields CAKDRDNQPQHF.

This clone is a singleton in its sample. The rearrangement uses TRBV7-2 and TRBJ1-6; D might be TRBD1 (5 bases). This CDR3 has 16 residues. V lost 5 bases and J lost 0, with 11 bases in between. Looked up from germline, CDR1 is SGHTA and CDR2 is FQGNSA. In DNA form, the CDR3 reads TGTGCCAGCAGCACCAGGGCGAGCTCCTATAATTCACCCCTCCACTTT. Protein: CASSTRASSYNSPLHF.

The rearrangement uses TRBV11-1 and TRBJ2-5, with D possibly matching TRBD2 (5 bases). The CDR3 runs to 14 residues. Germline V gene lookup returns CDR1 SGHAT and CDR2 FQDESV (reference sequence). V gave up 1 base and J gave up 3 bases, with 9 bases separating them. The CDR3 is CASSLGGLEETQYF. CDR3 nucleotide sequence: TGTGCCAGCAGCTTAGGAGGGCTGGAAGAGACCCAGTACTTC.

The chain joins TRBV30 to TRBJ2-7; 11 nucleotides match TRBD1. CDR3 length equals 14 residues. The germline V gene has CDR1 GTSNPN and CDR2 SVGIG (reference sequence). Trimming at V came to 8 bases and at J to 3 bases, leaving 9 bases not matched to a gene. CDR3 nucleotide sequence: TGTGCCGGGGGGCCGGGGACAGGGGGCTACGAGCAGTACTTC. Translation gives CAGGPGTGGYEQYF.